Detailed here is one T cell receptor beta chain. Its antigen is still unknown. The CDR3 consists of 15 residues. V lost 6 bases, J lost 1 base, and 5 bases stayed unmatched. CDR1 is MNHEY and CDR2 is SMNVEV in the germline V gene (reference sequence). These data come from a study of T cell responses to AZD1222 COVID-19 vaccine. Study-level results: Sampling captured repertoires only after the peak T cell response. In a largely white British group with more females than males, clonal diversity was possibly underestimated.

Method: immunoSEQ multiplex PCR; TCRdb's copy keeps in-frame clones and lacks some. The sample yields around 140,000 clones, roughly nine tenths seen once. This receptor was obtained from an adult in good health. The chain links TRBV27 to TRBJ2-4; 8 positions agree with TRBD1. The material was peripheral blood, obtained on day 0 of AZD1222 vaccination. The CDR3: CASSRTGRAKNIQYF. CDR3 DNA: TGTGCCAGCAGCCGGACAGGGAGGGCCAAAAACATTCAGTACTTC.